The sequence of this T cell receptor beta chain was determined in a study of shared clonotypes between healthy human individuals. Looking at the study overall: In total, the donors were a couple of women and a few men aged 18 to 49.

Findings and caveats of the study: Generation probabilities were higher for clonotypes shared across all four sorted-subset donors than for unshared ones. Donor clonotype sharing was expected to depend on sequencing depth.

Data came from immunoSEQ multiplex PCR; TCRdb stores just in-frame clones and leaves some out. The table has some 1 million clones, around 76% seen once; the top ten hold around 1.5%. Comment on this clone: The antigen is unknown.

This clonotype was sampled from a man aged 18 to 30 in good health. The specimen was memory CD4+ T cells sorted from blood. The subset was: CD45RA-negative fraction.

CDR3 protein: CAISVSQEDESPLHF. CDR3 coding DNA: TGTGCCATCAGTGTTTCACAGGAGGATGAATCACCCCTCCACTTT. This chain links TRBV10-3 with TRBJ1-6; TRBD1 is a possible D gene (5 bases). CDR1 and CDR2 from the germline V gene are ENHRY and SYGVKD. The CDR3 runs 15 residues. V lost 4 bases to trimming and J lost 10 bases, with 17 bases between them.